The 24 T cell receptor beta chains presented below share a single source sample, sequenced in a study of shared clonotypes between healthy human individuals. Produced via immunoSEQ multiplex PCR; TCRdb's table is partial and in-frame only. Of about 320,000 clones in the sample, around 90% were seen once. The sample was memory CD8+ T cells sorted from blood. Subset given: CD45RO+ cells pooled with CCR7-negative TemRA cells. Receptors were obtained from a man younger than 35 in good health.

The chain carries TRBV7-4 and TRBJ2-7, with no clear D. The V gene's germline CDR1 is SGHVT and CDR2 SQSDAQ. The CDR3 is made up of 14 amino acids. V was pared by 2 bases and J by 4 bases, with 12 bases between. The CDR3 DNA reads as TGTGCCAGCAGCTTATGTAGACACGGATACGAGCAGTACTTC. Translating it yields CASSLCRHGYEQYF.

This chain uses TRBV13 with TRBJ1-1; D may be TRBD1 (6 bases). The V and J ends lost 5 bases and 8 bases respectively, with 15 bases between them. Germline V lookup: CDR1 PRHDT, CDR2 FYEKMQ (reference sequence). The CDR3 runs to 13 residues. This chain's CDR3 is CASSPRGHEEAFF. The CDR3 region has the DNA TGTGCCAGCAGCCCTAGGGGACACGAGGAAGCTTTCTTT.

The CDR3 nucleotides are TGTGCCAGTAGTTTGTCCCCAAGCACAGATACGCAGTATTTT. Residues: CASSLSPSTDTQYF. The J gene is TRBJ2-3, the V gene TRBV19; no definite D call. The CDR3 sequence is 14 residues long. Germline-derived CDR1 and CDR2 are LNHDA and SQIVND (reference sequence). Trimming removed 5 bases at V and 0 bases at J, with 9 bases between. Using reference TRBV19 and TRBJ2-3 for the parts outside the CDR3, the full variable domain is DGGITQSPKYLFRKEGQNVTLSCEQNLNHDAMYWYRQDPGQGLRLIYYSQIVNDFQKGDIAEGYSVSREKKESFPLTVTSAQKNPTAFYLCASSLSPSTDTQYFGPGTRLTVL.

This chain joins TRBV9 and TRBJ2-7; D remains unclear. Trimming cost V 4 bases and J 4 bases, with 15 bases left between them. The CDR3 is made up of 14 amino acids. Germline V lookup: CDR1 SGDLS, CDR2 YYNGEE. CDR3 sequence (DNA): TGTGCCAGCAGCCCCGCCGGGCACCAGTACGAGCAGTACTTC. Its translation is CASSPAGHQYEQYF. The whole variable domain, remainder taken from reference TRBV9 and TRBJ2-7, is DSGVTQTPKHLITATGQRVTLRCSPRSGDLSVYWYQQSLDQGLQFLIQYYNGEERAKGNILERFSAQQFPDLHSELNLSSLELGDSALYFCASSPAGHQYEQYFGPGTRLTVT.

V and J are TRBV2 and TRBJ1-5, with 8 nucleotides matching TRBD1. CDR3 length equals 15 residues. Germline CDR1 SNHLY, CDR2 FYNNEI. The trim removed 7 bases at V and 7 bases at J, leaving 12 bases unmatched. The CDR3 spells CASTYGQGIRQPQHF. DNA of the CDR3: TGTGCCAGCACCTACGGACAGGGAATACGGCAGCCCCAGCATTTT.

The chain has TRBV12-2 and TRBJ2-1. TRBV12-2 is a listed pseudogene. The CDR3 is 17 residues long. CDR3 sequence reads: CASRLAPWKGFYNEQFF. The CDR3 DNA reads as TGTGCAAGTCGCTTAGCCCCCTGGAAGGGTTTTTACAATGAGCAGTTCTTC.

The rearrangement joins TRBV7-9 to TRBJ1-1; TRBD1 aligns across 8 bases. CDR1 is SEHNR and CDR2 is FQNEAQ in the germline V gene (reference sequence). The CDR3 is 14 amino acids. With V trimmed by 4 bases and J by 3 bases, 4 bases remained unmatched. The CDR3 DNA reads TGTGCCAGCAGCTCCGGACAGGGCTACACTGAAGCTTTCTTT. Translation gives CASSSGQGYTEAFF. Full variable domain (rest looked up from reference TRBV7-9 and TRBJ1-1): DTGVSQNPRHKITKRGQNVTFRCDPISEHNRLYWYRQTLGQGPEFLTYFQNEAQLEKSRLLSDRFSAERPKGSFSTLEIQRTEQGDSAMYLCASSSGQGYTEAFFGQGTRLTVV.

As for this clone: One end of the junction fails to match germline, which may point to a read error. The chain has TRBV7-7 and TRBJ2-2, with a tentative D call TRBD1 (5 bases). Germline V gene sequence: CDR1 SSHAT, CDR2 FNYEAQ (reference sequence). This CDR3 has 15 residues. The CDR3 DNA sequence: TGTGCTAGCAGCTTACAGGAACTCGGCCCCGGGGAGCTGTTTTTT. It yields the protein CASSLQELGPGELFF. Full variable domain (rest looked up from reference TRBV7-7 and TRBJ2-2): GAGVSQSPRYKVTKRGQDVTLRCDPISSHATLYWYQQALGQGPEFLTYFNYEAQPDKSGLPSDRFSAERPEGSISTLTIQRTEQRDSAMYRCASSLQELGPGELFFGEGSRLTVL.

The chain joins TRBV28 to TRBJ1-1, with 7 bases fitting TRBD1. Germline lookup yields CDR1 MDHEN and CDR2 SYDVKM. J gave up 5 bases and V 5 bases, and 8 bases lay outside the gene matches. This CDR3 contains 14 residues. The CDR3 bases are TGTGCCAGCAGTCCCGAGGTCAGGGGGACTGAAGCTTTCTTT. Translation: CASSPEVRGTEAFF.

This chain joins TRBV6-5 and TRBJ2-2; D gene unclear. The germline V and J ends were trimmed by 0 bases and 0 bases, with 8 bases remaining between them. The CDR3 runs to 16 residues. Germline V gene lookup returns CDR1 MNHEY and CDR2 SVGAGI. The CDR3 spells CASSYSIRTNTGELFF. Here the CDR3 DNA reads TGTGCCAGCAGTTACTCGATCAGGACGAACACCGGGGAGCTGTTTTTT.

The rearrangement uses TRBV30 and TRBJ1-1, with D tentatively TRBD1 (5 bases). The CDR3 is 14 amino acids. Germline V gives CDR1 GTSNPN, CDR2 SVGIG (reference sequence). Deletions cut 2 bases from V and 1 base from J, with 11 bases between. Here the CDR3 reads CAWSIGRANTEAFF. The CDR3 DNA reads as TGTGCCTGGAGTATAGGCAGGGCGAACACTGAAGCTTTCTTT.

The V gene is TRBV27, the J gene TRBJ2-1; no clear D. The CDR3 has 12 residues. Germline V gene data show CDR1 as MNHEY and CDR2 as SMNVEV (reference sequence). The V gene lost 0 bases and the J gene lost 7 bases, with 4 bases spanning the gap. The CDR3 spells CASSLSENEQFF. The DNA of the CDR3 is TGTGCCAGCAGTTTATCCGAGAATGAGCAGTTCTTC.

The rearrangement joins TRBV11-2 to TRBJ2-1, with 9 bases lining up with TRBD2. The CDR3 loop spans 15 amino acids. CDR1 and CDR2 (germline): SGHAT, FQNNGV. The trim removed 2 bases at V and 7 bases at J, leaving 6 bases unmatched. The CDR3 region has the DNA TGTGCCAGCAGCTTACTAGCGGGAAAGGTAAATGAGCAGTTCTTC. Translating it yields CASSLLAGKVNEQFF.

This rearrangement joins TRBV6-1 to TRBJ1-4; the D is unclear. V was trimmed by 2 bases and J by 7 bases, leaving 8 bases between them. The CDR3 sequence is 13 residues long. Germline V gives CDR1 MNHNS, CDR2 SASEGT. The CDR3 nucleotides read TGTGCCAGCAGTGAATGGGGAGGTGAAAAACTGTTTTTT. Its translation: CASSEWGGEKLFF.

J is TRBJ2-1 and V is TRBV5-1; 8 nucleotides align to TRBD2. The CDR3 covers 16 residues. V lost 0 bases to trimming and J lost 8 bases; unmatched junction nucleotides: 10. The germline CDR1 and CDR2 sequences are SGHRS and YFSETQ. The CDR3 loop reads CASSLGIGRAEDEQFF. CDR3 DNA: TGCGCCAGCAGCTTGGGTATCGGGAGGGCCGAGGATGAGCAGTTCTTC.

V and J are TRBV19 and TRBJ1-2; TRBD1 agrees at 9 bases. Germline CDR1 LNHDA, CDR2 SQIVND (reference sequence). The junction had 10 bases not matched to a gene; V was cut back by 4 bases and J by 4 bases. The CDR3 has 16 residues. The CDR3 coding sequence is TGTGCCAGTAGTACCACAGGGGGCGCGGGTAGCTATGGCTACACCTTC. Translation: CASSTTGGAGSYGYTF. The complete variable domain, with remaining parts taken from reference TRBV19 and TRBJ1-2, reads DGGITQSPKYLFRKEGQNVTLSCEQNLNHDAMYWYRQDPGQGLRLIYYSQIVNDFQKGDIAEGYSVSREKKESFPLTVTSAQKNPTAFYLCASSTTGGAGSYGYTFGSGTRLTVV.

This clone appeared many times. The V and J genes are TRBV30 and TRBJ1-1, with D maybe TRBD1 (6 bases). Germline V CDR1 and CDR2: GTSNPN, SVGIG (reference sequence). CDR3 length: 16 residues. Trimming took 0 bases from V and 0 from J, leaving 14 bases between them. CDR3 region: CAWSVYWGAVNTEAFF. The CDR3 DNA follows: TGTGCCTGGAGTGTATATTGGGGGGCAGTGAACACTGAAGCTTTCTTT.

Comments on this clone: The likely explanation is a read error, given a far larger clone one base away. This chain links TRBV10-1 with TRBJ2-7; 7 bases agree with TRBD2. The V segment lost 6 bases and the J segment 2 bases; nucleotides outside the gene matches: 7. Per the germline V gene, CDR1 is WNHNN and CDR2 is SYGVQD (reference sequence). There are 14 residues in the CDR3. The CDR3 sequence: CASSNGRSPYEQYF. DNA for the CDR3: TGCGCCAGCAGCAACGGGAGGAGCCCCTACGAGCAGTACTTC.

The rearrangement links TRBV7-9 to TRBJ1-2; D is perhaps TRBD1 (6 bases). Trimming shortened V by 4 bases and J by 4 bases, and 13 bases separated the two germline ends. The CDR3 loop spans 14 amino acids. Per germline, CDR1 SEHNR and CDR2 FQNEAQ (reference sequence). CDR3 sequence: CASSSIQGLYGYTF. The CDR3 DNA reads as TGTGCCAGCAGCTCCATACAGGGACTCTATGGCTACACCTTC.

This clone was observed once. The V gene is TRBV6-5, the J gene TRBJ1-1, with D hard to call. The CDR3 has 14 residues. Germline V gene data show CDR1 as MNHEY and CDR2 as SVGAGI. With 2 bases removed from V and 1 base from J, the gap between germline ends came to 8 bases. This CDR3 is CASSYDDTNTEAFF. Written as DNA, the CDR3 is TGTGCCAGCAGTTACGACGATACGAACACTGAAGCTTTCTTT.

The chain couples TRBV10-3 to TRBJ2-3; D gene unclear. Germline CDR1 ENHRY, CDR2 SYGVKD. V lost 7 bases and J lost 0, with 20 bases in between. The CDR3 covers 17 residues. The CDR3 spells CAIILTRAAYSTDTQYF. The CDR3 bases are TGTGCCATCATTTTAACTCGCGCAGCTTATAGCACAGATACGCAGTATTTT.

The DNA of the CDR3 is TGTGCCAGCTCACCCGTGCGGGGGACAGACCTCAACTATGGCTACACCTTC. This gives the protein CASSPVRGTDLNYGYTF. The rearrangement links TRBV18 to TRBJ1-2; 7 nucleotides align to TRBD1. V shed 3 bases and J 2 bases; nucleotides not matched to a gene: 12. The CDR3 has 17 amino acids. The germline V gene encodes CDR1 KGHSH and CDR2 LQKENI.

As DNA, the CDR3 is TGTGCCAGCAGCTTCCAACCGGGACTAGCGGGGAATGAGCAGTTCTTC. Protein sequence: CASSFQPGLAGNEQFF. The chain carries TRBV7-6 and TRBJ2-1; TRBD2 matches at 13 bases. Germline assignment: CDR1 SGHVS and CDR2 FNYEAQ. With 3 bases clipped from V and 7 bases from J, the junction kept 6 bases outside the gene matches. The CDR3 is 16 amino acids.

Regarding this clone: A clone one base away is much larger, so this may be a read error. The CDR3 region has the DNA TGTGCCAGCAGCTGGGACAGCTCTTACGAGCAGTACTTC. The encoded protein is CASSWDSSYEQYF. The chain combines TRBV11-2 with TRBJ2-7; 7 nucleotides line up with TRBD1. The CDR3 is 13 amino acids. The junction had 4 bases not matched to a gene; V was cut back by 4 bases and J by 4 bases. Germline values: CDR1 SGHAT, CDR2 FQNNGV.